The clone carrying this T cell receptor (beta chain) was seen only a few times. Its antigen is still unknown. It was with 60 Vbeta and 13 Jbeta primers that the PCR ran. The data were produced by immunoSEQ multiplex PCR, yet TCRdb's version contains in-frame clones alone and is incomplete. The sample records about 130,000 clones, 17% being singletons. The CDR3 is made up of 17 amino acids. Per the germline V gene, CDR1 is SGHDN and CDR2 is FVKESK. V gave up 0 bases and J gave up 2 bases; unmatched junction bases: 4. This sample is part of a study of cytomegalovirus exposure and HLA in healthy donors. The study's findings and limits: When analyzed later, a missense DCLRE1C variant was found to be linked to TCR beta V- and J-gene trimming. Later on, an analysis showed TCR association rates differing by HLA locus, with DRB1 the most and HLA-C the fewest. The study labeled 150 to 200 TCR beta chains cytomegalovirus-associated. In a later analysis, several top co-occurrence clusters appeared linked to parvovirus B19, influenza, CMV and Epstein-Barr virus.

This rearrangement joins TRBV14 to TRBJ2-6, with 7 bases matching TRBD1. The sequencing input was PBMCs. The sequence was obtained from a female donor in good health and CMV-seropositive. In nucleotides, the CDR3 is TGTGCCAGCAGCCAAGACTACAGGGGCACTGGGGCCAACGTCCTGACTTTC. Amino acids: CASSQDYRGTGANVLTF.